Reported below is one T cell receptor (beta chain). Its target is unknown. The data were obtained in a study of T cell repertoires and HLA-DP antigens. Study context: Average DNA input: roughly 0.2 ug for CD137+CD4+ sorts, approximately 1,200 ng pre-culture. Study conclusions and caveats: No separate analysis of naive versus memory CD4+ cells was done.

The repertoire was sequenced with immunoSEQ multiplex PCR; TCRdb's copy has only in-frame clones and lacks some. This table holds over 60,000 clones, around three quarters found once. The CDR3 has 17 amino acids. With 3 bases removed from V and 2 bases from J, the gap between germline ends came to 17 bases. Germline V gives CDR1 LNHDA, CDR2 SQIVND (reference sequence). The sequenced sample consisted of CD4+ T cells from PBMCs. This clonotype was sampled from a man in his sixties in good health and CMV-seronegative. This rearrangement joins TRBV19 to TRBJ1-5, with D unresolved. In DNA form, the CDR3 reads TGTGCCAGTAGTATGGGGTGGGCAGACATAGGCAATCAGCCCCAGCATTTT. Residues: CASSMGWADIGNQPQHF.